This T cell receptor beta chain is drawn from a study of post-analysis software for immune sequencing data. Study details: Courses of disease covered relapsing-remitting, secondary progressive and progressive-relapsing multiple sclerosis.

The study's findings and limits: Under the F measure, samples that were prepared in one batch clustered strongly together. Five TRBV segments occurring more often in patients than controls included TRBV5-6, TRBV5-1 and TRBV20-1.

The library was made from cDNA and included unique molecular identifiers. TCRdb recomputed calls from the PCR reads with MiXCR, one row per CDR3 protein. The sample lists around 710,000 distinct CDR3 sequences; roughly 46% were seen once. This clonotype was counted between two and nine times. Its antigen is not identified. Germline V gene lookup returns CDR1 SNHLY and CDR2 FYNNEI. There are 15 residues in the CDR3. V was clipped by 6 bases and J by 1 base, with 16 bases between them. Sequencing was performed on blood. V gene TRBV2 combines with J gene TRBJ2-7; D is unclear. This TCR was recovered from a girl under 18 with multiple sclerosis. CDR3 loop: CASSGRAGLSYEQYF. The CDR3 DNA is TGTGCCAGCAGCGGAAGGGCAGGCCTTTCCTACGAGCAGTACTTC.